These T cell receptor beta chains were read from a single sample in a study of CD8 T cells in ankylosing spondylitis. TCRdb reprocessed the 5' RACE reads via MiXCR and lists one record per CDR3 protein. This table holds under 250,000 distinct CDR3 sequences, about a quarter found once. The sample comprised blood, either unsorted or a sorted T cell fraction (not recorded which). The receptor set was obtained from a male donor with ankylosing spondylitis or in good health (not recorded which). Each CDR3 is given with its conserved first and last residue. A D gene is named only where the DNA matches it firmly. The size field is filled for only some rows; it gives once, few, many or a size class.

CDR3: CASSLSIAGGETQYF
DNA: TGTGCCAGCAGCTTATCGATAGCGGGAGGGGAGACCCAGTACTTC
size: -
D: TRBD2
J: TRBJ2-5
V: TRBV7-2

CDR3: CAWSAGHPSVEQYF
DNA: TGTGCCTGGAGTGCAGGACACCCTAGCGTCGAGCAGTACTTC
size: -
D: -
J: TRBJ2-7
V: TRBV30

CDR3: CSVGGRVMDGYTF
DNA: TGCAGCGTTGGGGGGCGGGTGATGGATGGCTACACCTTC
size: few
D: -
J: TRBJ1-2
V: TRBV29-1

CDR3: CASSQNTGLARTGELFF
DNA: TGCGCCAGCAGCCAAAATACGGGACTAGCGAGGACCGGGGAGCTGTTTTTT
size: -
D: TRBD2
J: TRBJ2-2
V: TRBV4-3

CDR3: CASSWQGTSPNSPLHF
DNA: TGTGCCAGCAGCTGGCAGGGCACGTCTCCAAATTCACCCCTCCACTTT
size: once
D: -
J: TRBJ1-6
V: TRBV12-3/TRBV12-4

CDR3: CASSLGGGSSYNEQFF
DNA: TGCGCCAGCAGCTTGGGTGGCGGGAGTTCCTACAATGAGCAGTTCTTC
size: many
D: TRBD2
J: TRBJ2-1
V: TRBV5-1

CDR3: CASSSPGLYEQYF
DNA: TGTGCCAGCAGTTCCCCGGGATTATACGAGCAGTACTTC
size: many
D: -
J: TRBJ2-7
V: TRBV12-3/TRBV12-4

CDR3: CAISESVGAGIDEQFF
DNA: TGTGCCATCAGTGAGTCGGTCGGGGCCGGTATTGATGAGCAGTTCTTC
size: many
D: -
J: TRBJ2-1
V: TRBV10-3

CDR3: CASSLRSGQETQYF
DNA: TGTGCCAGCAGCTTACGTAGCGGCCAAGAGACCCAGTACTTC
size: many
D: -
J: TRBJ2-5
V: TRBV5-4

CDR3: CSADKTVNTEAFF
DNA: TGCAGTGCCGACAAGACAGTGAACACTGAAGCTTTCTTT
size: many
D: -
J: TRBJ1-1
V: TRBV20-1

CDR3: CSARDPRTGEKLFF
DNA: TGCAGTGCTAGAGATCCCCGAACGGGTGAAAAACTGTTTTTT
size: -
D: -
J: TRBJ1-4
V: TRBV20-1

CDR3: CSATRLAGGRGQETQYF
DNA: TGCAGTGCTACCCGACTAGCGGGAGGGAGGGGTCAAGAGACCCAGTACTTC
size: many
D: TRBD2
J: TRBJ2-5
V: TRBV20-1

CDR3: CSVEDGRPNQPQHF
DNA: TGCAGCGTTGAAGATGGGCGGCCTAATCAGCCCCAGCATTTT
size: few
D: -
J: TRBJ1-5
V: TRBV29-1

CDR3: CASSLSIFVQHDSNQPQHF
DNA: TGTGCCAGCAGTTTATCGATTTTTGTACAGCATGATAGCAATCAGCCCCAGCATTTT
size: few
D: -
J: TRBJ1-5
V: TRBV27

CDR3: CSARDGTGIYSNQPQHF
DNA: TGCAGTGCTAGAGATGGGACAGGAATCTATAGCAATCAGCCCCAGCATTTT
size: -
D: TRBD1
J: TRBJ1-5
V: TRBV20-1

CDR3: CASSLSGNEFF
DNA: TGTGCCAGCTCTCTCAGCGGGAACGAGTTCTTC
size: many
D: TRBD2
J: TRBJ2-1
V: TRBV18

CDR3: CASSLTGQGYEQYF
DNA: TGTGCCAGCAGCTTAACGGGACAGGGTTACGAGCAGTACTTC
size: -
D: TRBD1
J: TRBJ2-7
V: TRBV7-3

CDR3: CASSSAGKETQYF
DNA: TGTGCCAGCAGTTCAGCGGGGAAAGAGACCCAGTACTTC
size: many
D: TRBD2
J: TRBJ2-5
V: TRBV25-1

CDR3: CSARDQYRGQHF
DNA: TGCAGTGCTAGAGACCAATACAGAGGCCAGCATTTT
size: many
D: -
J: TRBJ1-5
V: TRBV20-1

CDR3: CASSQGSHYEQFF
DNA: TGTGCCAGCAGCCAAGGGTCCCACTATGAGCAGTTCTTC
size: many
D: -
J: TRBJ2-1
V: TRBV14

CDR3: CSARDNGRPFSDTQYF
DNA: TGCAGTGCTAGAGATAATGGCAGGCCGTTTTCAGATACGCAGTATTTT
size: -
D: -
J: TRBJ2-3
V: TRBV20-1

CDR3: CASSARLAGGLGALSYEQYF
DNA: TGCGCCAGCAGCGCCAGACTAGCGGGAGGTCTGGGGGCACTCTCCTACGAGCAGTACTTC
size: -
D: TRBD2
J: TRBJ2-7
V: TRBV5-1

CDR3: CAGRQANDYEQYF
DNA: TGTGCCGGCCGACAGGCCAACGACTACGAGCAGTACTTC
size: many
D: -
J: TRBJ2-7
V: TRBV18

CDR3: CASSLARGSTGELFF
DNA: TGTGCCAGCAGCTTGGCGCGGGGCAGCACCGGGGAGCTGTTTTTT
size: many
D: -
J: TRBJ2-2
V: TRBV5-5

CDR3: CASSLYGQGRNEQFF
DNA: TGTGCCAGCAGCTTGTATGGACAGGGTAGGAATGAGCAGTTCTTC
size: -
D: TRBD1
J: TRBJ2-1
V: TRBV5-6

CDR3: CSARPLAGAYNEQFF
DNA: TGCAGTGCTAGGCCCTTAGCGGGAGCTTACAATGAGCAGTTCTTC
size: many
D: TRBD2
J: TRBJ2-1
V: TRBV20-1

CDR3: CASSRTTTGNTIYF
DNA: TGTGCCAGCAGTCGGACAACCACTGGAAACACCATATATTTT
size: few
D: -
J: TRBJ1-3
V: TRBV27

CDR3: CSVKTTGAFLTGELFF
DNA: TGCAGCGTGAAAACTACAGGGGCGTTCTTGACCGGGGAGCTGTTTTTT
size: few
D: TRBD1
J: TRBJ2-2
V: TRBV29-1

CDR3: CATSRGGGQGYEQYF
DNA: TGTGCCACCAGCAGAGGTGGGGGACAGGGGTACGAGCAGTACTTC
size: -
D: TRBD1
J: TRBJ2-7
V: TRBV15